The sequence of this T cell receptor beta chain was determined in a study of siplizumab effects on memory and regulatory T cells. Profiled with immunoSEQ multiplex PCR; TCRdb holds only in-frame clones, not every one. The table records around 100,000 clones, 80% to 95% of them present only once. As concerns this clone: As yet, its antigen is unknown.

Study results and caveats: A small minority of alloreactive clones were mapped to unstimulated subsets.

Looked up from germline, CDR1 is SNHLY and CDR2 is FYNNEI. V was cut by 8 bases and J by 4 bases, with 12 bases left in between. The CDR3 extends over 13 amino acids. This TCR came from a human donor in good health. What was sequenced was CD4+ T cells sorted from blood. The chain employs TRBV2 and TRBJ2-4, with D possibly TRBD2 on 5 matching bases. The CDR3 DNA reads TGTGCCAGCGACGCGGGCCCTAAAAACATTCAGTACTTC. Translated: CASDAGPKNIQYF. Supplemented by reference TRBV2 and TRBJ2-4, the full variable domain reads EPEVTQTPSHQVTQMGQEVILRCVPISNHLYFYWYRQILGQKVEFLVSFYNNEISEKSEIFDDQFSVERPDGSNFTLKIRSTKLEDSAMYFCASDAGPKNIQYFGAGTRLSVL.